Sequencing of this TCR beta chain was carried out in a study of lymphopenia after photon versus proton radiotherapy. To note about this clone: The antigen is not known.

Study-wide results and limits: Proton therapy kept repertoires fairly stable, unlike photons, which gained effector/memory cells.

V was pared by 2 bases and J by 4 bases, with 9 bases between. The CDR3 runs 14 residues. Germline CDR1 is SEHNR and CDR2 is FQNEAQ (reference sequence). The method was immunoSEQ multiplex PCR; TCRdb's version includes in-frame clones alone and lacks a portion of them. The sample contains tens of thousands of clones, roughly 89% of which appear only once. Sequencing was performed on peripheral blood, taken from a patient treated with proton-based radiotherapy. The chain uses TRBV7-9 and TRBJ2-1, with D unclear. The source is an older woman with pancreatic cancer. Some clones in this sample may be carry-over from other donors' samples. CDR3 loop: CASSLMAEYNEQFF. In nucleotides, the CDR3 is TGTGCCAGCAGCTTAATGGCAGAATACAATGAGCAGTTCTTC.